Sequencing of this TCR beta chain was carried out in a study of blood T cell repertoires in COVID-19. On the study more broadly: Spain, Italy and the United States supplied samples that represented acute and convalescent COVID-19. PBMCs, B-cell-depleted T cells, or T cells provided the cDNA or gDNA that made up the material.

Only in-frame clones appear in the TCRdb table, and some are missing; sequencing was by immunoSEQ multiplex PCR. The repertoire holds under 200,000 clones, with around 84% as singletons. The CDR3 runs 15 residues. The junction had 7 bases not matched to a gene; V was cut back by 4 bases and J by 7 bases. The germline CDR1 and CDR2 sequences are SGHNT and YYREEE (reference sequence). This TCR came from a middle-aged man with active or convalescent COVID-19. Sequencing was performed on peripheral blood. This chain joins TRBV5-4 and TRBJ1-4; 10 bases fit TRBD1. The CDR3 protein is CASSLPGQGVEKLFF. In DNA form, the CDR3 reads TGTGCCAGCAGCCTTCCTGGACAGGGGGTTGAAAAACTGTTTTTT.